Each of the 30 T cell receptor beta chains below was sequenced from the same sample in a study of T cell responses to AZD1222 COVID-19 vaccine. Generated by immunoSEQ multiplex PCR, the TCRdb table keeps only in-frame clones and is missing some. The sample carries 100,000 to 150,000 clones, about nine tenths recorded once. Sequencing used peripheral blood, obtained 28 days after the second AZD1222 dose. The source is an adult who received the AZD1222 COVID-19 vaccine.

The gene calls are TRBV20-1 and TRBJ1-2, with 8 bases fitting TRBD1. Trimming cost V 2 bases and J 8 bases; bases outside gene matches: 1. Germline CDR1 and CDR2: DFQATT and SNEGSKA (reference sequence). This CDR3 has 11 residues. The CDR3 sequence is CSARRTGGYTF. The CDR3 nucleotides are TGCAGTGCTAGACGGACAGGGGGCTACACCTTC.

V gene TRBV2 combines with J gene TRBJ2-2; the match to TRBD2 covers 10 bases. The CDR3 totals 16 residues. Trimming at V came to 3 bases and at J to 6 bases, leaving 7 bases not matched to a gene. CDR1 is SNHLY, CDR2 FYNNEI, per germline. CDR3 region: CASSDTSGRAPGELFF. In DNA form, the CDR3 reads TGTGCCAGCAGTGATACGAGCGGGAGGGCCCCCGGGGAGCTGTTTTTT.

V and J are TRBV7-9 and TRBJ2-1; TRBD1 matches at 7 bases. The V gene's germline CDR1 is SEHNR and CDR2 FQNEAQ (reference sequence). Trimming at V came to 6 bases and at J to 4 bases, leaving 12 bases not matched to a gene. CDR3 length: 16 amino acids. This CDR3 reads CASSPAPGQSYNEQFF. The CDR3, as DNA: TGTGCCAGCAGTCCAGCTCCGGGACAGTCATACAATGAGCAGTTCTTC.

The chain joins TRBV13 to TRBJ1-3; 11 positions match TRBD1. There are 19 residues in the CDR3. Looked up from germline, CDR1 is PRHDT and CDR2 is FYEKMQ (reference sequence). Unmatched junction bases numbered 13, after V lost 5 bases and J lost 1 base. The CDR3, as DNA: TGTGCCAGCAGCGAAACGGACAGGGGGCGTCACGGGTCTGGAAACACCATATATTTT. Its translation: CASSETDRGRHGSGNTIYF.

The genes are TRBV6-5 and TRBJ1-1; D is uncertain. V was cut by 0 bases and J by 2 bases, with 7 bases left in between. Germline assignment: CDR1 MNHEY and CDR2 SVGAGI. The length of the CDR3 is 14 residues. The CDR3 sequence is CASSYSAGNTEAFF. Here the CDR3 DNA reads TGTGCCAGCAGTTACTCAGCCGGTAACACTGAAGCTTTCTTT.

This CDR3 reads CASSISTTYGYTF. DNA of the CDR3: TGTGCCAGTAGTATATCGACAACGTATGGCTACACCTTC. The chain couples TRBV19 to TRBJ1-2, with D uncertain. The CDR3 is made up of 13 amino acids. Deletions cut 2 bases from V and 5 bases from J, with 9 bases between. Germline CDR1 LNHDA, CDR2 SQIVND (reference sequence).

The chain uses TRBV21-1 and TRBJ1-6; the table's TRBD1 call for D was not verified on the DNA. TRBV21-1 is labeled a pseudogene. The CDR3 runs to 14 residues. The CDR3 is CASSNRAGNSPLHF. DNA of the CDR3: TGTGCCAGCAGCAATCGGGCAGGGAATTCACCCCTCCACTTT.

This clone showed up just once. CDR3 in amino acids: CASSYLSGKADTQYF. The CDR3, as DNA: TGTGCCAGCAGTTACCTCAGCGGGAAGGCAGATACGCAGTATTTT. V usage is TRBV6-5 and J usage is TRBJ2-3; TRBD2 matches 7 bases. The V segment lost 2 bases and the J segment 4 bases; nucleotides outside the gene matches: 6. The CDR3 consists of 15 residues. Germline assignment: CDR1 MNHEY and CDR2 SVGAGI.

The chain uses TRBV6-5 and TRBJ2-7; TRBD2 agrees at 11 bases. CDR1 is MNHEY, CDR2 SVGAGI, per germline. The CDR3 loop spans 15 amino acids. V was clipped by 6 bases and J by 5 bases; unmatched bases: 9. The CDR3 DNA is TGTGCCAGCAGCCCCATAGCGGGAGGGCCCCACGAGCAGTACTTC. This sequence encodes CASSPIAGGPHEQYF.

This chain joins TRBV3-1 (or the pseudogene TRBV3-2) and TRBJ2-1; D might be TRBD2 (6 bases). The CDR3 has 15 amino acids. CDR1 LGHDT and CDR2 YNNKEL come from the germline V gene (reference sequence). The V end lost 4 bases, the J end lost 5 bases, and 15 bases lay between the germline ends. The CDR3 region has the DNA TGTGCCAGCAGCCCATTAGTGGGCGGGAACAATGAGCAGTTCTTC. This translates into CASSPLVGGNNEQFF.

The DNA of the CDR3 is TGTGCCAGCAGCCCAGGAATAGGGGAAGGCTATGGCTACACCTTC. Amino acids: CASSPGIGEGYGYTF. The chain is built from TRBV7-3 and TRBJ1-2; D perhaps matches TRBD1 (5 bases). This CDR3 comprises 15 residues. Trimming took off 5 bases at V and 4 bases at J, with 17 bases between the two ends. CDR1 SGHTA and CDR2 FQGTGA come from the germline V gene.

This chain uses TRBV7-9 with TRBJ1-4; 10 bases map to TRBD1. CDR1 is SEHNR, CDR2 FQNEAQ, per germline (reference sequence). This CDR3 has 15 amino acids. With V trimmed by 3 bases and J by 8 bases, 6 bases remained unmatched. The CDR3 protein is CASSFPGQGNEKLFF. DNA for the CDR3: TGTGCCAGCAGCTTCCCGGGACAGGGGAACGAAAAACTGTTTTTT.

Details on this clone: This sample also contains other DNA sequences that code for the same CDR3. The V and J genes are TRBV6-5 and TRBJ1-2; D might be TRBD1 (5 bases). CDR3 length: 13 residues. V dropped 4 bases and J dropped 4 bases, with 10 bases sitting between them. Germline loops: CDR1 MNHEY, CDR2 SVGAGI. The chain's CDR3 is CASSLGGGYGYTF. Here the CDR3 DNA reads TGTGCCAGCAGTTTGGGGGGAGGCTATGGCTACACCTTC.

The chain recombines TRBV5-1 with TRBJ1-3, with 7 bases fitting TRBD1. The junction had 4 bases not matched to a gene; V was cut back by 1 base and J by 0 bases. CDR3 size: 16 residues. Per the germline V gene, CDR1 is SGHRS and CDR2 is YFSETQ. The chain's CDR3 is CASSLPDRSSGNTIYF. CDR3 in DNA: TGCGCCAGCAGCTTGCCGGACAGGTCCTCTGGAAACACCATATATTTT.

The chain links TRBV15 to TRBJ2-7; D unclear. Looked up from germline, CDR1 is LNHNV and CDR2 is YYDKDF (reference sequence). Trimming took off 3 bases at V and 6 bases at J, with 9 bases between the two ends. CDR3 length: 12 residues. The CDR3 DNA is TGTGCCACCAGCAGTGGGGTAGTCGAGCAGTACTTC. This sequence encodes CATSSGVVEQYF.

The rearrangement uses TRBV12-5 and TRBJ2-5; D tentatively fits TRBD1 or TRBD2 (6 bases each). This CDR3 has 12 amino acids. CDR1 is LGHNT and CDR2 is FRNRAP in the germline V gene. Trimming left V 6 bases short and J 5 bases short, with 10 bases between. The CDR3 here is CASGQGGETQYF. The CDR3 DNA sequence: TGTGCTAGTGGCCAAGGGGGGGAGACCCAGTACTTC.

The rearrangement joins TRBV21-1 to TRBJ2-4. TRBV21-1 is labeled a pseudogene. The CDR3 spans 17 residues. This chain's CDR3 is CASSKALGVLAKNIQYF. The CDR3 coding sequence is TGTGCCAGCAGCAAAGCGCTGGGGGTACTAGCCAAAAACATTCAGTACTTC.

The gene calls are TRBV5-1 and TRBJ1-2; TRBD1 agrees at 9 bases. The CDR3 consists of 18 residues. V shed 4 bases and J 6 bases; nucleotides not matched to a gene: 19. Germline V gives CDR1 SGHRS, CDR2 YFSETQ. CDR3 coding DNA: TGCGCCAGCAGCAGGACGGACAGGGGAGGGGTAGGTTTCAATGGCTACACCTTC. Protein: CASSRTDRGGVGFNGYTF. Filled out from reference TRBV5-1 and TRBJ1-2, the complete variable domain reads KAGVTQTPRYLIKTRGQQVTLSCSPISGHRSVSWYQQTPGQGLQFLFEYFSETQRNKGNFPGRFSGRQFSNSRSEMNVSTLELGDSALYLCASSRTDRGGVGFNGYTFGSGTRLTVV.

The CDR3 nucleotides are TGCGCCAGCAGCTTGGCCTCTGGAAACACCATATATTTT. This codes for CASSLASGNTIYF. The gene calls are TRBV5-1 and TRBJ1-3; D is ambiguous. Germline-derived CDR1 and CDR2 are SGHRS and YFSETQ. Trimming stripped 0 bases from V and 0 bases from J, with 1 base between. The CDR3 covers 13 residues.

The gene calls are TRBV9 and TRBJ1-1; TRBD1 is a possible D gene (6 bases). The CDR3 runs 16 residues. V lost 4 bases and J lost 7, with 23 bases in between. Germline CDR1 and CDR2: SGDLS and YYNGEE. The CDR3 sequence is CASSPRLRNDRYEAFF. The DNA for the CDR3 is TGTGCCAGCAGCCCTCGGTTGAGGAACGACAGGTATGAAGCTTTCTTT. The variable domain in full, with the rest retrieved from reference TRBV9 and TRBJ1-1, is DSGVTQTPKHLITATGQRVTLRCSPRSGDLSVYWYQQSLDQGLQFLIQYYNGEERAKGNILERFSAQQFPDLHSELNLSSLELGDSALYFCASSPRLRNDRYEAFFGQGTRLTVV.

The chain carries TRBV10-3 and TRBJ2-7; D is tentatively TRBD1 or TRBD2 (5 bases each). CDR3 length equals 14 residues. The germline V gene encodes CDR1 ENHRY and CDR2 SYGVKD. V was pared by 5 bases and J by 2 bases, with 13 bases between. The CDR3 DNA reads TGTGCCATCAGTCGGGGTAGGGGCCCCTACGAGCAGTACTTC. Protein: CAISRGRGPYEQYF.

This clone has just a few counts. The V gene is TRBV28, the J gene TRBJ1-2, with D uncertain. CDR3 length equals 12 residues. V was trimmed by 3 bases and J by 13 bases, leaving 15 bases between them. The V gene's germline CDR1 is MDHEN and CDR2 SYDVKM. The DNA for the CDR3 is TGTGCCAGCAGTTTGATAAGGTCGGGGATCACCTTC. Amino acids: CASSLIRSGITF.

CDR3 sequence: CASSHGRTDTQYF. CDR3 DNA: TGTGCCAGCAGCCACGGAAGGACAGATACGCAGTATTTT. This sequence joins TRBV5-4 and TRBJ2-3; the D is unclear. CDR1 is SGHNT and CDR2 is YYREEE in the germline V gene (reference sequence). The CDR3 sequence is 13 residues long. V shed 4 bases and J shed 3 bases, with 9 bases lying between them.

The V and J genes are TRBV9 and TRBJ2-1; tentatively, D is TRBD1 or TRBD2 (5 bases each). This CDR3 spans 15 amino acids. V shed 0 bases and J shed 4 bases, with 11 bases lying between them. The germline V gene has CDR1 SGDLS and CDR2 YYNGEE. In nucleotides, the CDR3 is TGTGCCAGCAGCGTAGGGGGAGAGGGGTACAATGAGCAGTTCTTC. Its protein is CASSVGGEGYNEQFF.

The chain employs TRBV4-1 and TRBJ1-5; 8 bases match TRBD1. The CDR3 length is 18 residues. V dropped 0 bases and J dropped 2; count of bases not matched to a gene: 9. Germline V gives CDR1 MGHRA, CDR2 YSYEKL. The CDR3 spells CASSQDPFRGQGNQPQHF. The CDR3 region has the DNA TGCGCCAGCAGCCAAGATCCTTTCCGGGGACAGGGCAATCAGCCCCAGCATTTT.

This chain links TRBV9 with TRBJ1-2; maybe TRBD1 (5 bases). Germline V gene sequence: CDR1 SGDLS, CDR2 YYNGEE. The V gene lost 3 bases and the J gene lost 5 bases, with 17 bases spanning the gap. The CDR3 loop spans 15 amino acids. The CDR3 bases are TGTGCCAGCAGCGAGGACCGACAGTCGCCGTATGGCTACACCTTC. Translating gives CASSEDRQSPYGYTF.

The gene calls are TRBV7-8 and TRBJ2-5; 8 bases fit TRBD1. Germline CDR1 is SGHVS and CDR2 is FQNEAQ. Trimming cost V 5 bases and J 6 bases; bases outside gene matches: 11. This CDR3 contains 15 residues. Here the CDR3 DNA reads TGTGCCAGCAGCCCGGGACAGGTACCAGGAAAGACCCAGTACTTC. It translates to CASSPGQVPGKTQYF.

The chain uses TRBV11-3 and TRBJ2-3; D perhaps matches TRBD2 (5 bases). Looked up from germline, CDR1 is SGHNT and CDR2 is YENEEA. The CDR3 is made up of 15 amino acids. The germline V and J ends were trimmed by 2 bases and 1 base, with 10 bases remaining between them. The CDR3, as DNA: TGTGCCAGCAGCTTAAGGGAGCAGGGCACAGATACGCAGTATTTT. This gives the protein CASSLREQGTDTQYF. The full variable domain, rest sourced from reference TRBV11-3 and TRBJ2-3, is EAGVVQSPRYKIIEKKQPVAFWCNPISGHNTLYWYLQNLGQGPELLIRYENEEAVDDSQLPKDRFSAERLKGVDSTLKIQPAELGDSAVYLCASSLREQGTDTQYFGPGTRLTVL.

Turning to this clone: One end of the junction varies from germline; a read error may be responsible. The V call is TRBV9, the J call TRBJ2-7, with 9 bases matching TRBD2. Germline V gene lookup returns CDR1 SGDLS and CDR2 YYNGEE. The CDR3 runs to 14 residues. DNA for the CDR3: TGTGCCAGCAGTGTAGGGACTAGCACCTACGAGCAGTACTTC. It is translated as CASSVGTSTYEQYF.

The rearrangement uses TRBV27 and TRBJ2-5, with 9 bases aligning to TRBD2. The CDR3 is made up of 16 amino acids. Germline CDR1 is MNHEY and CDR2 is SMNVEV (reference sequence). V gave up 2 bases and J gave up 5 bases; unmatched junction bases: 9. The CDR3 DNA sequence: TGTGCCAGCAGTTTAGGGCCCGGGACTAGCAGGGAGACCCAGTACTTC. Its protein product is CASSLGPGTSRETQYF.